This T cell receptor beta chain was recovered during a study of graft-versus-host responses after intestinal transplantation. Study as a whole: Anti-thymocyte globulin induction, then tacrolimus and steroids for two to four years, went to all recipients. Study-level points and caveats: GvH clones turned up in recipient marrow; some had shown up first in ileum or blood.

Here immunoSEQ multiplex PCR was the method, and the copy in TCRdb shows in-frame clones only, minus some. The top ten clones hold roughly 1.5% of a sample with about 43,000 clones, approximately 94% of them seen once. With regard to this clone: Antigen specificity is unknown.

The CDR3 extends over 16 amino acids. V lost 0 bases, J lost 0 bases, and 9 bases lay in between. Germline V gives CDR1 SGHAT, CDR2 FQDESV (reference sequence). The sequence derives from a human patient who received an intestinal transplant, so some T cells may come from the graft donor. V gene TRBV11-1 combines with J gene TRBJ1-3, with no clear D. Sequencing was performed on PBMCs, taken roughly 51 weeks after intestinal transplant. The CDR3 sequence is CASSLAAAASGNTIYF. In DNA form, the CDR3 reads TGTGCCAGCAGCTTAGCGGCGGCAGCCTCTGGAAACACCATATATTTT. The variable domain in full, completed from reference TRBV11-1 and TRBJ1-3, reads EAEVAQSPRYKITEKSQAVAFWCDPISGHATLYWYRQILGQGPELLVQFQDESVVDDSQLPKDRFSAERLKGVDSTLKIQPAELGDSAMYLCASSLAAAASGNTIYFGEGSWLTVV.